This T cell receptor (beta chain) is from a study of blood T cell repertoires in COVID-19 (TCRdb year 2020). About the study as a whole: Samples covering the acute and convalescent phases of COVID-19 were provided by collaborators in the United States, Italy and Spain. Where HLA class I and class II types were available, the types were taken from metadata supplied by the sample provider, not from assay-based typing. The prospective study material was composed of cDNA or gDNA derived from T cells, B-cell-depleted T cells, or PBMCs. The repertoires were released in a freely available public database intended as a resource for research on the immune response to SARS-CoV-2. Nearly every sample came with metadata listing a de-identified subject ID, COVID-19 status, age in years and sex. The dataset comprised deeply sampled blood TCRbeta repertoires from subjects exposed to, actively infected with, or recovered from COVID-19. The samples were drawn from two sources: the first 160 participants of the ongoing ImmuneRACE study, and 1,000 to 1,500 subjects contributed by 6 global collaborators.

The germline V gene gives CDR1 as SGHRS and CDR2 as YFSETQ. From the cysteine through the phenylalanine, the CDR3 covers 14 amino acids. Solely the CDR3 DNA is kept, with 42 bases framed from the first base. The junction shows trimming of 0 bases on V and 6 bases on J, plus 10 bases between the germline ends. Here is what the overall study found, with its caveats: Clinical and demographic metadata were provided uncurated, with the amount varying by source and participant.

Participants in the prospective study were aged about 18 to 95 years, lived in some 24 United States geographic areas, and enrolled through a virtual design. To assign participants to cohorts, the prospective study relied on clinical history that participants themselves reported in a screening survey and a study questionnaire. Recovered participants in ImmuneRACE Cohort 3 were defined as having two consecutive negative NP/OP PCR tests, clearance from a healthcare professional, or resolution of symptoms. Each participant in the prospective study had whole blood, serum and a nasopharyngeal or oropharyngeal swab collected by mobile phlebotomists. Prospective study participants could optionally give additional blood draws and questionnaires over a roughly two-month period. Before DNA extraction, prospective study blood samples were shipped either frozen or at room temperature. TCRbeta CDR3 regions were amplified from genomic DNA by means of the immunoSEQ Assay, a bias-controlled multiplex PCR. Turning to the authors' computational methods: The number of nucleated cells in each sample was estimated from the amplification of reference gene primers within the assay. Sequence reads were collapsed and filtered to measure the absolute abundance of every unique TCRbeta CDR3 rearrangement. For each sample, productive Simpson clonality was calculated by taking the square root of Simpson's diversity index across productive rearrangements. The table was pulled from immuneACCESS by TCRdb, which kept in-frame rearrangements only. Such tables lose some clones; where checked, under half of the loss comes from unresolved V genes, and the rest has no known cause. Clone size and the V and J calls come from that table; the DNA yielded D and trimming. For this sample the table gives approximately 320,000 clones, of which about 88% were detected only once. The top ten constitute 2.6% of the sample.

A remark on this clone: Its antigen remains undetermined. Base qualities are not provided; no much larger clone lies one nucleotide away.

The chain couples TRBV5-1 to TRBJ1-5; TRBD1 is perhaps the D gene, given 5 matching bases. The sample consisted of PBMCs or T cells enriched from blood (not recorded which). The TCR was taken from a man in his 60s who had recovered from COVID-19. The CDR3 protein sequence reads: CASSLGGLGQPQHF. The DNA sequence is as follows: TGCGCCAGCAGCTTGGGGGGACTAGGTCAGCCCCAGCATTTT. Reference TRBV5-1 and TRBJ1-5 genes cover what lies past the CDR3, so the full variable domain is KAGVTQTPRYLIKTRGQQVTLSCSPISGHRSVSWYQQTPGQGLQFLFEYFSETQRNKGNFPGRFSGRQFSNSRSEMNVSTLELGDSALYLCASSLGGLGQPQHFGDGTRLSIL.